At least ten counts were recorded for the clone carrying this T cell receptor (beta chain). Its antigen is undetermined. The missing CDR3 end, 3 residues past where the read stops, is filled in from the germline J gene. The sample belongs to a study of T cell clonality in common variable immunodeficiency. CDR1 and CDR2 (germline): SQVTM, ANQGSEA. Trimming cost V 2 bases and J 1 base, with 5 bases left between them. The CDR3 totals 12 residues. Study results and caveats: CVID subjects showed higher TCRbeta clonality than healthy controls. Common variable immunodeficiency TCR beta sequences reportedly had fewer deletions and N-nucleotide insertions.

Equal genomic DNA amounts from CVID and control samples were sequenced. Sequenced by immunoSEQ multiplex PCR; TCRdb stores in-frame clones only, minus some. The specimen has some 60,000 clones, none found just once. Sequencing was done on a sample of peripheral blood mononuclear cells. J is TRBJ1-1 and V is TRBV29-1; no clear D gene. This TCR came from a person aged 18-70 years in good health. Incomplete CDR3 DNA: TGCAGCGTTGAAAGCCAGAACACTGAA. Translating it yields CSVESQNTE. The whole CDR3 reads CSVESQNTEAFF.